This passage covers 26 T cell receptor beta chains from one sample sequenced in a study of cytomegalovirus exposure and HLA in healthy donors. PCR primers comprised 60 Vbeta and 13 Jbeta primers. The protocol was immunoSEQ multiplex PCR, while the TCRdb copy is restricted to in-frame clones and leaves out a portion. The sample shows around 180,000 clones, around 87% of them seen only once. The specimen sequenced was PBMCs. Receptors originate from a woman aged 18-29 years in good health and CMV-seronegative.

The CDR3 DNA follows: TGTGCCAGCAGTGAAAAAGGAGTTGCCAACTATGGCTACACCTTC. It is translated as CASSEKGVANYGYTF. This rearrangement joins TRBV6-1 to TRBJ1-2; D is unresolved. The CDR3 has 15 amino acids. Germline assignment: CDR1 MNHNS and CDR2 SASEGT. V lost 2 bases, J lost 2 bases, and 12 bases lay in between.

The chain uses TRBV2 and TRBJ1-2, with D maybe TRBD1 (6 bases). Trimming took off 10 bases at V and 7 bases at J, with 16 bases between the two ends. CDR3 length equals 12 residues. In germline, CDR1 is SNHLY, CDR2 FYNNEI. Here the CDR3 reads CATLVTGGGYTF. The CDR3 DNA follows: TGTGCCACACTCGTGACAGGCGGTGGCTACACCTTC. Filled out from reference TRBV2 and TRBJ1-2, the complete variable domain reads EPEVTQTPSHQVTQMGQEVILRCVPISNHLYFYWYRQILGQKVEFLVSFYNNEISEKSEIFDDQFSVERPDGSNFTLKIRSTKLEDSAMYFCATLVTGGGYTFGSGTRLTVV.

The chain couples TRBV5-4 to TRBJ1-2, with TRBD1 matching 7 bases. CDR1 SGHNT and CDR2 YYREEE come from the germline V gene (reference sequence). The CDR3 is 14 residues long. V shed 3 bases, J shed 2 bases, and the junction held 4 bases outside the gene matches. The CDR3 reads CASSSPQGNYGYTF. CDR3 coding DNA: TGTGCCAGCAGCTCCCCACAGGGGAACTATGGCTACACCTTC.

Of note for this clone: The junction and the germline gene differ at one end; a read error may be behind it. The chain recombines TRBV7-7 with TRBJ2-5; tentative D call: TRBD2 (6 bases). Germline CDR1 is SSHAT and CDR2 is FNYEAQ (reference sequence). The CDR3 has 15 residues. The CDR3 loop is CASSLGRRSQETQYF. DNA of the CDR3: TGTGCTAGCAGCCTAGGGAGGAGGAGTCAAGAGACCCAGTACTTC.

The chain couples TRBV19 to TRBJ2-7; TRBD2 agrees at 7 bases. This CDR3 is built from 16 residues. The germline V gene has CDR1 LNHDA and CDR2 SQIVND (reference sequence). The V and J ends lost 3 bases and 7 bases, in that order; junction bases with no gene match: 15. The CDR3 DNA reads as TGTGCCAGTAGTATTCTTGTGTCTAGCGGTAGAGGGGAGCAGTACTTC. This translates into CASSILVSSGRGEQYF.

The chain has TRBV15 and TRBJ2-1; TRBD2 matches 8 bases. This CDR3 spans 18 amino acids. Germline V lookup: CDR1 LNHNV, CDR2 YYDKDF (reference sequence). Trimming cost V 3 bases and J 5 bases; bases outside gene matches: 15. CDR3 in DNA: TGTGCCACCAGCAGGGGGCTAGCCTCGGGGGGGAAACACAATGAGCAGTTCTTC. Translating gives CATSRGLASGGKHNEQFF.

In nucleotides, the CDR3 is TGTGCCAGTACACCAGGCAATCAGCCCCAGCATTTT. It codes for CASTPGNQPQHF. The J gene is TRBJ1-5, the V gene TRBV19; D unclear. Trimming removed 7 bases at V and 2 bases at J, with 6 bases between. This CDR3 region has 12 residues. CDR1 is LNHDA, CDR2 SQIVND, per germline (reference sequence).

The chain employs TRBV19 and TRBJ2-7; the D is unclear. The CDR3 is 12 residues long. Germline CDR1 reads LNHDA; CDR2 reads SQIVND (reference sequence). Trimming shortened V by 5 bases and J by 2 bases, and 7 bases separated the two germline ends. The CDR3 DNA sequence: TGTGCCAGTAGTTCAGGTACCTACGAGCAGTACTTC. This encodes CASSSGTYEQYF.

This clone has just one count. The chain combines TRBV5-4 with TRBJ2-5; TRBD2 aligns across 9 bases. V shed 0 bases and J 4 bases; nucleotides not matched to a gene: 7. Germline V gene sequence: CDR1 SGHNT, CDR2 YYREEE (reference sequence). The CDR3 contains 16 residues. The CDR3 protein is CASSLDVSGSRETQYF. In DNA form, the CDR3 reads TGTGCCAGCAGCTTGGATGTTAGCGGGAGTAGAGAGACCCAGTACTTC.

V gene TRBV2 combines with J gene TRBJ2-2; the match to TRBD1 covers 9 bases. V dropped 6 bases and J dropped 4; count of bases not matched to a gene: 6. The CDR3 consists of 15 residues. CDR1 is SNHLY and CDR2 is FYNNEI in the germline V gene. CDR3 sequence reads: CASRVDRGATGELFF. The CDR3 region has the DNA TGTGCCAGCAGAGTGGACAGGGGCGCCACCGGGGAGCTGTTTTTT.

The chain links TRBV7-8 to TRBJ1-2, with D possibly TRBD1 on 6 matching bases. V lost 5 bases to trimming and J lost 0 bases, with 13 bases between them. CDR3 length: 15 residues. CDR1 and CDR2 from the germline V gene are SGHVS and FQNEAQ. For the CDR3, the DNA is TGTGCCAGCAGCCATAGGACAGAAACTAACTATGGCTACACCTTC. As protein: CASSHRTETNYGYTF.

The chain couples TRBV27 to TRBJ1-2; 7 bases agree with TRBD1. CDR1 is MNHEY, CDR2 SMNVEV, per germline (reference sequence). V trimming: 2 bases; J trimming: 3 bases; junction bases outside the gene matches: 9. The CDR3 totals 16 residues. The CDR3 reads CASSLRGGAMYYGYTF. Here the CDR3 DNA reads TGTGCCAGCAGTTTAAGAGGGGGCGCGATGTACTATGGCTACACCTTC.

The V and J genes are TRBV5-1 and TRBJ2-5; 7 bases line up with TRBD1. V shed 0 bases, J shed 4 bases, and the junction held 9 bases outside the gene matches. Germline CDR1 is SGHRS and CDR2 is YFSETQ. CDR3 length: 16 residues. The CDR3: CASSLAAQGVGETQYF. CDR3 nucleotides: TGCGCCAGCAGCTTGGCGGCCCAGGGGGTGGGAGAGACCCAGTACTTC.

The chain recombines TRBV30 with TRBJ1-5; D remains ambiguous. The germline CDR1 and CDR2 sequences are GTSNPN and SVGIG (reference sequence). The CDR3 is 14 amino acids. CDR3 in DNA: TGTGCTCTCACGGCGGAGACTAGCAATCAGCCCCAGCATTTT. Translated, it gives CALTAETSNQPQHF. Using reference TRBV30 and TRBJ1-5 for the parts outside the CDR3, the full variable domain is SQTIHQWPATLVQPVGSPLSLECTVEGTSNPNLYWYRQAAGRGLQLLFYSVGIGQISSEVPQNLSASRPQDRQFILSSKKLLLSDSGFYLCALTAETSNQPQHFGDGTRLSIL.

This clone was recorded only once. The V call is TRBV2, the J call TRBJ1-4; D is uncertain. Germline-derived CDR1 and CDR2 are SNHLY and FYNNEI. The CDR3 loop spans 16 amino acids. V lost 1 base, J lost 7 bases, and 16 bases lay in between. The CDR3 DNA reads TGTGCCAGCAGTGAAGTCTCCGGGCCCCGGGGTGAAAAACTGTTTTTT. Protein sequence: CASSEVSGPRGEKLFF.

V and J are TRBV2 and TRBJ1-3, with D maybe TRBD1 (6 bases). The CDR3 is 14 amino acids. V dropped 6 bases and J dropped 2 bases, with 11 bases sitting between them. CDR1 and CDR2 from the germline V gene are SNHLY and FYNNEI. Written as DNA, the CDR3 is TGTGCCAGCAGACAGGGCTCACCTGGAAACACCATATATTTT. This gives the protein CASRQGSPGNTIYF.

The chain couples TRBV6-1 to TRBJ2-2; 8 bases are shared with TRBD2. CDR1 MNHNS and CDR2 SASEGT come from the germline V gene. The CDR3 has 14 amino acids. The V gene end was trimmed by 6 bases and the J gene end by 4 bases; junction bases not matched to a gene: 4. For the CDR3, the DNA is TGTGCCAGCAGGATAGCGGGACCCACCGGGGAGCTGTTTTTT. Protein: CASRIAGPTGELFF.

V usage is TRBV28 and J usage is TRBJ1-6, with D tentatively TRBD1 (6 bases). The CDR3 contains 15 residues. In germline, CDR1 is MDHEN, CDR2 SYDVKM. The V and J ends lost 6 bases and 6 bases respectively, with 15 bases between them. CDR3 sequence: CASSSAGQLNSPLHF. CDR3 bases: TGTGCCAGCAGCTCCGCCGGACAGCTTAATTCACCCCTCCACTTT.

The chain employs TRBV2 and TRBJ2-3; TRBD2 matches 9 bases. CDR3 length equals 17 residues. CDR1 is SNHLY, CDR2 FYNNEI, per germline. Germline trimming cut 1 base from V and 4 bases from J; bases unmatched to any gene: 9. CDR3 region: CASSEVGGGAIADTQYF. The CDR3 DNA follows: TGTGCCAGCAGTGAAGTTGGCGGGGGGGCTATCGCAGATACGCAGTATTTT.

This clone was picked up a small number of times. The chain carries TRBV5-5 and TRBJ2-7; 9 positions match TRBD1. J lost 0 bases, V lost 5 bases, and 6 bases had no gene match. The CDR3 covers 15 residues. Germline lookup yields CDR1 SGHKS and CDR2 YYEKEE (reference sequence). CDR3 nucleotides: TGTGCCAGCAGGAGGGGGACAGGGAGCTCCTACGAGCAGTACTTC. Amino acid sequence: CASRRGTGSSYEQYF.

The gene calls are TRBV29-1 and TRBJ2-7; D perhaps matches TRBD1 (6 bases). Per germline, CDR1 SQVTM and CDR2 ANQGSEA. Deletions cut 7 bases from V and 5 bases from J, with 12 bases between. The CDR3 totals 11 residues. The CDR3 DNA is TGCAGCGGATCCCGGGACAACGAGCAGTACTTC. It specifies CSGSRDNEQYF.

This clone was seen a handful of times. The chain employs TRBV6-4 and TRBJ2-1; TRBD2 matches at 8 bases. The CDR3 has 16 amino acids. With 0 bases clipped from V and 5 bases from J, the junction kept 6 bases outside the gene matches. CDR1 MRHNA and CDR2 SNTAGT come from the germline V gene. In DNA form, the CDR3 reads TGTGCCAGCAGTGACTCGGGGACGGGAGGGAACAATGAGCAGTTCTTC. Amino acids: CASSDSGTGGNNEQFF.

This chain connects TRBV19 to TRBJ2-3; TRBD1 is a possible D gene (7 bases). The CDR3 runs 13 residues. Trimming left V 6 bases short and J 8 bases short, with 15 bases between. Germline lookup yields CDR1 LNHDA and CDR2 SQIVND (reference sequence). CDR3 bases: TGTGCCAGTAGCATACCGCAGGGGGGTACGCAGTATTTT. Translating gives CASSIPQGGTQYF.

The table lists this clone with a count of one. The chain couples TRBV6-5 to TRBJ2-1; 10 bases map to TRBD2. The length of the CDR3 is 16 residues. Germline V gene lookup returns CDR1 MNHEY and CDR2 SVGAGI. Unmatched junction bases numbered 4, after V lost 0 bases and J lost 5 bases. The CDR3 DNA reads as TGTGCCAGCAGTTACTCTCTAGCGGGGGTCCACAATGAGCAGTTCTTC. It yields the protein CASSYSLAGVHNEQFF.

The rearrangement uses TRBV5-4 and TRBJ2-6, with 10 bases fitting TRBD1. The CDR3 sequence is 17 residues long. V shed 0 bases, J shed 2 bases, and the junction held 2 bases outside the gene matches. Germline CDR1 is SGHNT and CDR2 is YYREEE (reference sequence). CDR3 in DNA: TGTGCCAGCAGCTTGGGGACAGGGGGAACTGGGGCCAACGTCCTGACTTTC. Translation gives CASSLGTGGTGANVLTF.

To note about this clone: Germline is not matched at one junction end, which may reflect a read error. V and J are TRBV11-2 and TRBJ1-3; 7 nucleotides match TRBD1. CDR1 SGHAT and CDR2 FQNNGV come from the germline V gene. CDR3 length: 12 residues. CDR3 amino acids: CASSLGGTVVHF. The CDR3 DNA is TGTGCCAGCAGCTTAGGAGGGACAGTTGTTCATTTT.